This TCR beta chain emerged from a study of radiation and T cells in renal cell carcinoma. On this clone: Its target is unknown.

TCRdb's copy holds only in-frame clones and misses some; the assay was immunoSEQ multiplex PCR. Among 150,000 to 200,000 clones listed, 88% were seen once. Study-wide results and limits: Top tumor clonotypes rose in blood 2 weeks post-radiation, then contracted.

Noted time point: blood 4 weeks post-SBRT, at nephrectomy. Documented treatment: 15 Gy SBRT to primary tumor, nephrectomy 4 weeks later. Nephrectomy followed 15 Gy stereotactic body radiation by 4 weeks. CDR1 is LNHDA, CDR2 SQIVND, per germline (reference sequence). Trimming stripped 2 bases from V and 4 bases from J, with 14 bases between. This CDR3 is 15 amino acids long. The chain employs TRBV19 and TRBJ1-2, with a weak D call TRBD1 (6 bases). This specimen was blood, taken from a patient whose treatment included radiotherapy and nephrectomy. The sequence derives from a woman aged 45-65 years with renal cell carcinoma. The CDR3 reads CASSITGATLYGYTF. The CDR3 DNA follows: TGTGCCAGTAGTATAACGGGGGCGACTCTCTATGGCTACACCTTC.